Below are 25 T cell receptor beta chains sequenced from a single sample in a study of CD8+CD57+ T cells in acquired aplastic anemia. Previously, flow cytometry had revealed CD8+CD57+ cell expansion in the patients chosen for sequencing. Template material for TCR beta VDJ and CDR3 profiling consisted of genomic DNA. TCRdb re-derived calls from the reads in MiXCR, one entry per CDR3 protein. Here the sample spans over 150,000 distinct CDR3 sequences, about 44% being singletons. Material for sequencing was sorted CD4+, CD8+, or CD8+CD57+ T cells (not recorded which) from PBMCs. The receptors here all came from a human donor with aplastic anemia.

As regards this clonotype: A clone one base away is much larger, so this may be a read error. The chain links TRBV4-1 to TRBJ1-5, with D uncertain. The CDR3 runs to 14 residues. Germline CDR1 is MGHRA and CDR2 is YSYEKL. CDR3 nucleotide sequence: TGCGACAGCAGCCCCGGGGAGGACGGGCTGCCCCAGCATTTT. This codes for CDSSPGEDGLPQHF.

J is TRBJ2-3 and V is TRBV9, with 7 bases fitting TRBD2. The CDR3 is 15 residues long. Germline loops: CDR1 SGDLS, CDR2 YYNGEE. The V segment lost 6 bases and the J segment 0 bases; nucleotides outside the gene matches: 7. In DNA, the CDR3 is TGTGCCAGCACGGGGGGTATCTTGAGCACAGATACGCAGTATTTT. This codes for CASTGGILSTDTQYF.

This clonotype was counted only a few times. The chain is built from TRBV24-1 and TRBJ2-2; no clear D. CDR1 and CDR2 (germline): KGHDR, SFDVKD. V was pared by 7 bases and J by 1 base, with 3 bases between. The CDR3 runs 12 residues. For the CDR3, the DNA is TGTGCCACCAGAGGGAACACCGGGGAGCTGTTTTTT. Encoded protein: CATRGNTGELFF.

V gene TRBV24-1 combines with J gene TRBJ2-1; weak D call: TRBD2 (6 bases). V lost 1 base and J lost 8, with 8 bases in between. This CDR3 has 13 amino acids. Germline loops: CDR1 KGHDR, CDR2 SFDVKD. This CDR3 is CATSDFAGYEQFF. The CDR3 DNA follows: TGTGCCACCAGTGATTTCGCGGGATATGAGCAGTTCTTC.

The CDR3 coding sequence is TGTGCCAGCAGCTTAGGCGGGGGCTTTTCCTACGAGCAGTACTTC. This sequence encodes CASSLGGGFSYEQYF. This chain connects TRBV7-7 to TRBJ2-7; a possible D gene is TRBD2 (7 bases). Trimming cost V 1 base and J 1 base, with 11 bases left between them. Germline CDR1 SSHAT, CDR2 FNYEAQ (reference sequence). The CDR3 consists of 15 residues.

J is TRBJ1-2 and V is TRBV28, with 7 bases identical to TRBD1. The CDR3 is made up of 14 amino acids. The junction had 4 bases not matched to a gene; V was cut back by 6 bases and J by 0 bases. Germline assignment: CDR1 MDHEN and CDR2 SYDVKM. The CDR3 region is CASSSTGPNYGYTF. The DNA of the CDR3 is TGTGCCAGCAGCTCGACAGGGCCTAACTATGGCTACACCTTC.

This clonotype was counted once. CDR3 nucleotides: TGTGCCAGCAGCGTGGTTCCGACAGGGGGAGACGAGCAGTACTTC. As protein: CASSVVPTGGDEQYF. V is TRBV6-1 and J is TRBJ2-7, with 9 positions matching TRBD1. Germline lookup yields CDR1 MNHNS and CDR2 SASEGT. The V segment lost 6 bases and the J segment 5 bases; nucleotides outside the gene matches: 11. The CDR3 is made up of 15 amino acids.

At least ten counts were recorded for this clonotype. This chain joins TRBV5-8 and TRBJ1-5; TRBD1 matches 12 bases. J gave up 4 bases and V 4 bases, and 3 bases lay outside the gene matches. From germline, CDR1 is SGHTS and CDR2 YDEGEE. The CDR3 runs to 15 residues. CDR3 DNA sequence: TGTGCCAGCAGCCGGGACAGGGGGCGTAATCAGCCCCAGCATTTT. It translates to CASSRDRGRNQPQHF.

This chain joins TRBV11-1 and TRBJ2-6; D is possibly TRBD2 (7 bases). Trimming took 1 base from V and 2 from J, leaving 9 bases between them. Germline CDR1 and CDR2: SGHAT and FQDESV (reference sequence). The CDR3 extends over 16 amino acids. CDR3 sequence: CASSLEGGAGANVLTF. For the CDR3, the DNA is TGTGCCAGCAGCTTAGAGGGGGGGGCTGGGGCCAACGTCCTGACTTTC.

In nucleotides, the CDR3 is TGTGCCAGCAGCCGCACAGGGGTAAGGCGGCCCCAGCATTTT. Protein sequence: CASSRTGVRRPQHF. This chain joins TRBV3-1 and TRBJ1-5; TRBD1 matches 7 bases. Germline CDR1 reads LGHDT; CDR2 reads YNNKEL (reference sequence). The V segment lost 4 bases and the J segment 9 bases; nucleotides outside the gene matches: 9. This CDR3 has 14 amino acids.

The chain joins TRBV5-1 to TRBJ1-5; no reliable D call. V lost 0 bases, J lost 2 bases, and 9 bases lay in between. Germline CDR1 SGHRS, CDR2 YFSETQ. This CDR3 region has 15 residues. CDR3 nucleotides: TGCGCCAGCAGCTTGGTCGCGGGTGGCAATCAGCCCCAGCATTTT. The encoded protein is CASSLVAGGNQPQHF.

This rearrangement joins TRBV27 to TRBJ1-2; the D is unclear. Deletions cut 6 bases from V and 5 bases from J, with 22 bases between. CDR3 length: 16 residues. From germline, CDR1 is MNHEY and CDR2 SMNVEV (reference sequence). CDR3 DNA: TGTGCCAGCAGCATAAAAGCCCAACCGGGTCTATATGGCTACACCTTC. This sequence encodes CASSIKAQPGLYGYTF.

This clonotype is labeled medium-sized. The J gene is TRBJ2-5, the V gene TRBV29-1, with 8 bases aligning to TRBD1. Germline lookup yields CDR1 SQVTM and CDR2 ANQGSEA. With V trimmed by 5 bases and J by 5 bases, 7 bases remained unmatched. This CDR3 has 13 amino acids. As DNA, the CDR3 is TGCAGCGTTCGACAGGGGATAGGGGAGACCCAGTACTTC. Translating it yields CSVRQGIGETQYF. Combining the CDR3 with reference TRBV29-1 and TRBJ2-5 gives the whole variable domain SAVISQKPSRDICQRGTSLTIQCQVDSQVTMMFWYRQQPGQSLTLIATANQGSEATYESGFVIDKFPISRPNLTFSTLTVSNMSPEDSSIYLCSVRQGIGETQYFGPGTRLLVL.

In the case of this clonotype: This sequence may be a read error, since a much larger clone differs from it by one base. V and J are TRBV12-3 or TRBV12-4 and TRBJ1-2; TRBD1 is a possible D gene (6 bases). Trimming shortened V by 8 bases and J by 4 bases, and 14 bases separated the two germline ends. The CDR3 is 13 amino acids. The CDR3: CASGLGHGYGYTF. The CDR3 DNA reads TGTGCCAGCGGTCTGGGACACGGCTATGGCTACACCTTC.

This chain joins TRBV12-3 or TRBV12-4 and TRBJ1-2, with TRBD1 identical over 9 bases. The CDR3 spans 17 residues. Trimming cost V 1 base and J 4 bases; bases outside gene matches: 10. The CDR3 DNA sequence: TGTGCCAGCAGTTTAGGGGCGGGACAGGGTATCAGCTATGGCTACACCTTC. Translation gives CASSLGAGQGISYGYTF.

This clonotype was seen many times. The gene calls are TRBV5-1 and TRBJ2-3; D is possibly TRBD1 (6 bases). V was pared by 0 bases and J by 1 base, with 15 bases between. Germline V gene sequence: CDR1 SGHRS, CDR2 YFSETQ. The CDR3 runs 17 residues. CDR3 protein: CASSLEPRGGGTDTQYF. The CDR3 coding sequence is TGCGCCAGCAGCTTGGAGCCAAGAGGGGGAGGCACAGATACGCAGTATTTT.

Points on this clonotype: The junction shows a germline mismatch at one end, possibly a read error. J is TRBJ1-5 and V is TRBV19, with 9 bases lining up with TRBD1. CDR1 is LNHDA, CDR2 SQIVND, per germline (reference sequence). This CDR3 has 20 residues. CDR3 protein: CASSIDGGTGRTFSNQPRHF. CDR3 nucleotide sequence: TGTGCCAGTAGTATAGATGGGGGGACAGGGCGAACTTTTAGCAATCAGCCCCGGCATTTT.

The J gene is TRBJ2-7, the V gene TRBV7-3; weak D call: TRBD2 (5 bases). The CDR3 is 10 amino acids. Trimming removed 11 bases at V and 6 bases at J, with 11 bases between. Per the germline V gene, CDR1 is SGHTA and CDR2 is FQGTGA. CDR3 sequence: CAWGEGEQYF. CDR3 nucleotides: TGTGCCTGGGGAGAAGGCGAGCAGTACTTC.

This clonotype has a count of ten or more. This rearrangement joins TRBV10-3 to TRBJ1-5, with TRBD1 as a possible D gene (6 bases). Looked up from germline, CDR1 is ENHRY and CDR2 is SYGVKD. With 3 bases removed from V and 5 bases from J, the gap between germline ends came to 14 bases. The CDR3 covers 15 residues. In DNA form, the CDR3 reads TGTGCCATCAGTGAAAGAAGGGCAGGGGATCAGCCCCAGCATTTT. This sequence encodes CAISERRAGDQPQHF.

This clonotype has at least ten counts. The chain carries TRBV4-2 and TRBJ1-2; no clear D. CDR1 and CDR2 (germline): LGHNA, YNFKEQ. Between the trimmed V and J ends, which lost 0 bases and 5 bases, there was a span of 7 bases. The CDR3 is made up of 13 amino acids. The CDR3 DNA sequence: TGTGCCAGCAGCCAAGATGTGTGGTATGGCTACACCTTC. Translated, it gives CASSQDVWYGYTF.

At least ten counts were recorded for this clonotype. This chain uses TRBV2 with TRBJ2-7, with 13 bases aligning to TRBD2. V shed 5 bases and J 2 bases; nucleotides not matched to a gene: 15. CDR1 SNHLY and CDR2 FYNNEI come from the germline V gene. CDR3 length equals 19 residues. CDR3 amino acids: CASSWPTSGGPNRPYEQYF. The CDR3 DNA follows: TGTGCCAGCAGTTGGCCGACTAGCGGGGGGCCCAATAGACCCTACGAGCAGTACTTC. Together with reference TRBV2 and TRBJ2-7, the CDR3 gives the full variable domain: EPEVTQTPSHQVTQMGQEVILRCVPISNHLYFYWYRQILGQKVEFLVSFYNNEISEKSEIFDDQFSVERPDGSNFTLKIRSTKLEDSAMYFCASSWPTSGGPNRPYEQYFGPGTRLTVT.

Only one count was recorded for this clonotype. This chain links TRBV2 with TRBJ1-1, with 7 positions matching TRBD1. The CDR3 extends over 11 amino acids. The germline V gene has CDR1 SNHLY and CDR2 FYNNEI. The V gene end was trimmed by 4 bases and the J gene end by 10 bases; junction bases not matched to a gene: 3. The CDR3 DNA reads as TGTGCCAGCAGTGTAGGGGGCGTAGCTTTCTTT. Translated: CASSVGGVAFF.

This chain's CDR3 is CAISAGGQKNTEAFF. The CDR3 nucleotides are TGTGCCATCAGTGCAGGGGGACAGAAGAACACTGAAGCTTTCTTT. This chain connects TRBV10-3 to TRBJ1-1; 7 nucleotides match TRBD1. The CDR3 totals 15 residues. CDR1 ENHRY and CDR2 SYGVKD come from the germline V gene. V trimming: 4 bases; J trimming: 1 base; junction bases outside the gene matches: 6.

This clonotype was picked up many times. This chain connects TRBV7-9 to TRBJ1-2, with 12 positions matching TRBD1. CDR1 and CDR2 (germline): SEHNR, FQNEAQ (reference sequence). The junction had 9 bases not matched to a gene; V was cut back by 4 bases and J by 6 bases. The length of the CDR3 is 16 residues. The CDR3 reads CASSSPGQGAVDGYTF. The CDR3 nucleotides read TGTGCCAGCAGCTCTCCGGGACAGGGGGCAGTGGATGGCTACACCTTC.

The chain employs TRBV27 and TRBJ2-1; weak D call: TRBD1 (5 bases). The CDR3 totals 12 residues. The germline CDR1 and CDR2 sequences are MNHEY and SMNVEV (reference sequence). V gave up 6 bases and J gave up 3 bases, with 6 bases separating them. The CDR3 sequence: CASRRGYNEQFF. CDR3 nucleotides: TGTGCCAGCAGAAGGGGCTACAATGAGCAGTTCTTC.